The 26 T cell receptor beta chains reported below all come from one sample, sequenced in a study of T cell changes during pregnancy in multiple sclerosis. Sequenced by immunoSEQ multiplex PCR; TCRdb stores in-frame clones only, minus some. The sample has tens of thousands of clones, roughly 92% seen once; the top ten hold 1% to 1.5%. Sequences were obtained from peripheral blood. The receptor set was obtained from a female donor with multiple sclerosis, enrolled in a pregnancy study.

V and J are TRBV30 and TRBJ1-3; D is unresolved. The CDR3 runs 14 residues. Looked up from germline, CDR1 is GTSNPN and CDR2 is SVGIG (reference sequence). Trimming took 1 base from V and 0 from J, leaving 7 bases between them. The CDR3 region has the DNA TGTGCCTGGAGTGGAGGCACCTCTGGAAACACCATATATTTT. It is translated as CAWSGGTSGNTIYF.

The rearrangement links TRBV27 to TRBJ1-2, with 8 positions matching TRBD1. This CDR3 has 15 amino acids. Germline lookup yields CDR1 MNHEY and CDR2 SMNVEV (reference sequence). The V segment lost 5 bases and the J segment 3 bases; nucleotides outside the gene matches: 8. The CDR3, as DNA: TGTGCCAGCAGTCCGTGGACAGGGAGCTACTATGGCTACACCTTC. Translation gives CASSPWTGSYYGYTF.

This clone was seen more than once but under ten times. The chain is built from TRBV5-8 and TRBJ1-5; no reliable D call. The V end lost 4 bases, the J end lost 8 bases, and 19 bases lay between the germline ends. The CDR3 loop spans 15 amino acids. Per the germline V gene, CDR1 is SGHTS and CDR2 is YDEGEE. CDR3 DNA sequence: TGTGCCAGCAGCCCGGCGGGCGGGTACTGGGAGCCCCAGCATTTT. Translating it yields CASSPAGGYWEPQHF.

The chain joins TRBV1 to TRBJ2-1; the listed D gene, TRBD2, was not tested against the DNA. TRBV1 is a recognized pseudogene. The CDR3 runs to 15 residues. As DNA, the CDR3 is TGCACCAGCAGCCAAGGTCGGAGACCTTTCAATGAGCAGTTCTTC. It encodes CTSSQGRRPFNEQFF.

This chain joins TRBV5-1 and TRBJ2-7; TRBD1 is a possible D gene (5 bases). Trimming removed 4 bases at V and 2 bases at J, with 13 bases between. The CDR3 contains 14 residues. Germline values: CDR1 SGHRS, CDR2 YFSETQ. The CDR3 nucleotides read TGCGCCAGCAGCACACGGACATCGGCCTACGAGCAGTACTTC. Protein: CASSTRTSAYEQYF.

The chain uses TRBV5-4 and TRBJ1-1, with D maybe TRBD1 (6 bases). CDR1 is SGHNT, CDR2 YYREEE, per germline (reference sequence). V gave up 4 bases and J gave up 8 bases, with 21 bases separating them. The length of the CDR3 is 15 residues. CDR3 nucleotide sequence: TGTGCCAGCAGCCCCCCAGGGGTAGTAACGCCAGAAGCTTTCTTT. Translating gives CASSPPGVVTPEAFF.

This chain joins TRBV6-1 and TRBJ2-2, with TRBD2 identical over 8 bases. The CDR3 runs to 15 residues. Germline trimming cut 3 bases from V and 5 bases from J; bases unmatched to any gene: 5. Per germline, CDR1 MNHNS and CDR2 SASEGT. CDR3 residues: CASSDLLAETGELFF. The CDR3 nucleotides are TGTGCCAGCAGTGACTTACTAGCGGAGACCGGGGAGCTGTTTTTT.

The chain links TRBV6-4 to TRBJ1-2, with TRBD1 identical over 7 bases. The germline CDR1 and CDR2 sequences are MRHNA and SNTAGT. The J segment lost 9 bases and the V segment lost 5 bases, leaving 6 bases of the junction unmatched. This CDR3 is 12 amino acids long. The CDR3 coding sequence is TGTGCCAGCAGTCTTTTACAGGGGAGCTACACCTTC. Translation gives CASSLLQGSYTF.

The CDR3 is CASTQGSRNNQPQHF. The CDR3 nucleotides are TGTGCCAGCACTCAGGGTAGTAGAAACAATCAGCCCCAGCATTTT. The chain recombines TRBV28 with TRBJ1-5; maybe TRBD1 (5 bases). V lost 7 bases, J lost 3 bases, and 16 bases lay in between. Germline CDR1 reads MDHEN; CDR2 reads SYDVKM. The CDR3 consists of 15 residues.

This chain connects TRBV5-4 to TRBJ1-2, with TRBD1 identical over 11 bases. Trimming removed 4 bases from V and 8 bases from J; junction bases left unmatched: 4. Germline V gene sequence: CDR1 SGHNT, CDR2 YYREEE (reference sequence). CDR3 length: 13 amino acids. The CDR3 DNA reads TGTGCCAGCAGCGCGGACAGGGGGCAAGGCTACACCTTC. Protein: CASSADRGQGYTF.

The rearrangement links TRBV30 to TRBJ1-5; D may be TRBD1 (6 bases). V was clipped by 0 bases and J by 8 bases, with 14 bases between them. The length of the CDR3 is 14 residues. Germline V lookup: CDR1 GTSNPN, CDR2 SVGIG (reference sequence). DNA of the CDR3: TGTGCCTGGAGTGTACGGACCTACAGGGAGCCCCAGCATTTT. It yields the protein CAWSVRTYREPQHF.

The chain recombines TRBV4-2 with TRBJ2-1; D is ambiguous. Germline V gives CDR1 LGHNA, CDR2 YNFKEQ. Trimming shortened V by 0 bases and J by 3 bases, and 12 bases separated the two germline ends. This CDR3 comprises 16 residues. The CDR3 DNA is TGTGCCAGCAGCCAAGACGCAAGCTCTAGCTACAATGAGCAGTTCTTC. Residues: CASSQDASSSYNEQFF.

V and J are TRBV9 and TRBJ2-1; D possibly corresponds to TRBD2 (6 bases). This CDR3 has 14 residues. V lost 0 bases and J 5 bases, leaving 9 bases between the germline ends. Germline-derived CDR1 and CDR2 are SGDLS and YYNGEE. The CDR3 nucleotides read TGTGCCAGCAGCGTAGTGGCGGGGAACAATGAGCAGTTCTTC. The encoded protein is CASSVVAGNNEQFF.

This chain uses TRBV2 with TRBJ2-5, with 11 bases lining up with TRBD2. The CDR3 runs 15 residues. Trimming at V came to 7 bases and at J to 1 base, leaving 5 bases not matched to a gene. Germline loops: CDR1 SNHLY, CDR2 FYNNEI. The CDR3 region has the DNA TGTGCCAGCACTAAGGGACTAGCGGTCCAAGAGACCCAGTACTTC. It codes for CASTKGLAVQETQYF. The variable domain in full, with the rest retrieved from reference TRBV2 and TRBJ2-5, is EPEVTQTPSHQVTQMGQEVILRCVPISNHLYFYWYRQILGQKVEFLVSFYNNEISEKSEIFDDQFSVERPDGSNFTLKIRSTKLEDSAMYFCASTKGLAVQETQYFGPGTRLLVL.

The CDR3 nucleotides read TGTGCCAGCAGACCCCCTAGCGGTGAGCAGTTCTTC. Protein sequence: CASRPPSGEQFF. The chain combines TRBV11-2 with TRBJ2-1; 7 bases are a match to TRBD2. V gave up 6 bases and J gave up 9 bases; unmatched junction bases: 5. Germline-derived CDR1 and CDR2 are SGHAT and FQNNGV. There are 12 residues in the CDR3.

This clone was seen a handful of times. This chain uses TRBV4-3 with TRBJ2-7, with a weak D call TRBD1 (5 bases). The CDR3 consists of 14 residues. Trimming removed 8 bases from V and 1 base from J, with 15 bases in between. Per germline, CDR1 LGHNA and CDR2 YSLEER. CDR3 DNA: TGCGCCAGCCGACCACAGGTCGAATCCTACGAGCAGTACTTC. It encodes CASRPQVESYEQYF.

In its sample, this clone is medium-sized. The chain has TRBV29-1 and TRBJ1-1; D unclear. V lost 7 bases and J 0 bases, leaving 15 bases between the germline ends. Germline V gene data show CDR1 as SQVTM and CDR2 as ANQGSEA. This CDR3 region has 14 residues. The CDR3 region has the DNA TGCAGCGATGGGTTGTTCATCATGAACACTGAAGCTTTCTTT. It specifies CSDGLFIMNTEAFF. Complete variable domain (other parts from reference TRBV29-1 and TRBJ1-1): SAVISQKPSRDICQRGTSLTIQCQVDSQVTMMFWYRQQPGQSLTLIATANQGSEATYESGFVIDKFPISRPNLTFSTLTVSNMSPEDSSIYLCSDGLFIMNTEAFFGQGTRLTVV.

The V gene is TRBV9, the J gene TRBJ2-2; D unresolved. Per the germline V gene, CDR1 is SGDLS and CDR2 is YYNGEE. Trimming cost V 7 bases and J 7 bases, with 11 bases left between them. The CDR3 totals 12 residues. The DNA for the CDR3 is TGTGCCAGCTCTGATTTGTTCGGGGAGCTGTTTTTT. It specifies CASSDLFGELFF.

This sequence joins TRBV4-3 and TRBJ2-7; 12 bases are shared with TRBD1. Trimming took 5 bases from V and 4 from J; bases not matched to a gene: 6. The length of the CDR3 is 15 residues. Per the germline V gene, CDR1 is LGHNA and CDR2 is YSLEER. The CDR3 spells CASSEGTGGSYEQYF. The CDR3 DNA sequence: TGCGCCAGCAGCGAAGGGACAGGGGGCTCGTACGAGCAGTACTTC.

The CDR3 sequence is CSGRGGPEAFF. As DNA, the CDR3 is TGCAGTGGGAGGGGGGGGCCTGAAGCTTTCTTT. The rearrangement links TRBV20-1 to TRBJ1-1, with TRBD1 as a possible D gene (6 bases). The CDR3 is made up of 11 amino acids. CDR1 and CDR2 (germline): DFQATT, SNEGSKA (reference sequence). V lost 7 bases and J 6 bases, leaving 12 bases between the germline ends.

This clone was seen a single time. The chain couples TRBV28 to TRBJ1-1, with 11 positions matching TRBD1. Germline V CDR1 and CDR2: MDHEN, SYDVKM. The CDR3 contains 16 residues. After removal of 3 bases from V and 0 bases from J, the junction contained 3 bases not matched to a gene. Here the CDR3 reads CASSFPGQGVNTEAFF. The CDR3 DNA reads TGTGCCAGCAGTTTCCCGGGACAGGGGGTGAACACTGAAGCTTTCTTT.

The chain couples TRBV7-9 to TRBJ1-2; no clear D. CDR1 and CDR2 from the germline V gene are SEHNR and FQNEAQ (reference sequence). This CDR3 has 13 amino acids. V was cut by 7 bases and J by 3 bases, with 12 bases left in between. CDR3 coding DNA: TGTGCCAGCACCATGCAGGTACACTATGGCTACACCTTC. It encodes CASTMQVHYGYTF.

The V call is TRBV7-9, the J call TRBJ1-4; D might be TRBD1 (6 bases). The CDR3 runs 16 residues. Trimming took off 3 bases at V and 5 bases at J, with 16 bases between the two ends. Germline values: CDR1 SEHNR, CDR2 FQNEAQ (reference sequence). CDR3 bases: TGTGCCAGCAGCTTTGACAGGAAATTATCAAATGAAAAACTGTTTTTT. Residues: CASSFDRKLSNEKLFF.

V gene TRBV7-9 combines with J gene TRBJ2-1; 9 bases match TRBD1. The CDR3 has 16 residues. Germline CDR1 SEHNR, CDR2 FQNEAQ (reference sequence). V lost 5 bases and J lost 0; bases outside the gene matches: 5. CDR3 residues: CASSPGQGTSYNEQFF. The CDR3 nucleotides are TGTGCCAGCAGCCCCGGACAGGGGACCTCCTACAATGAGCAGTTCTTC.

This chain connects TRBV6-1 to TRBJ2-5; 9 bases are shared with TRBD1. V lost 5 bases to trimming and J lost 4 bases; unmatched junction nucleotides: 8. The CDR3 extends over 15 amino acids. Germline CDR1 reads MNHNS; CDR2 reads SASEGT. The CDR3 nucleotides read TGTGCCAGCAGTATACGTCCGACAGGGGGAGAGACCCAGTACTTC. Protein sequence: CASSIRPTGGETQYF.

V is TRBV30 and J is TRBJ2-2, with D unclear. This CDR3 has 11 residues. Germline-derived CDR1 and CDR2 are GTSNPN and SVGIG (reference sequence). V was cut by 2 bases and J by 8 bases, with 6 bases left in between. CDR3 bases: TGTGCCTGGAGTTATCGAGGGGAGCTGTTTTTT. Encoded protein: CAWSYRGELFF.